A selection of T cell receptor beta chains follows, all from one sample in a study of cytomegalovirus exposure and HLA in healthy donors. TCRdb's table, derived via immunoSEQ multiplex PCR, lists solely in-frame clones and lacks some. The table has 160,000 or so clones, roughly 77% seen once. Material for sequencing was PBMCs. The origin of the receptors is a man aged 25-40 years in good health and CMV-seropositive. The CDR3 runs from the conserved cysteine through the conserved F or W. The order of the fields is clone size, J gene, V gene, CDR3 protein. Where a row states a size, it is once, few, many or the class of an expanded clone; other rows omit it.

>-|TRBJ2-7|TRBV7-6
CASSPGGLAGRGEQYF
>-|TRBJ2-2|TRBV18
CASSPMLKGGTGELFF
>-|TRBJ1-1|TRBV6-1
CASSDQEAFF
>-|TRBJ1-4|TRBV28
CASSLGAIGEKLFF
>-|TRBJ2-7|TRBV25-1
CASSGDRDLSSYEQYF
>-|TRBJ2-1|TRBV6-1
CASSDTSGGGNEQFF
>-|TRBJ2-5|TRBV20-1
CSASRVETQYF
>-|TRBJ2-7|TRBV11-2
CASSPQGSQYEQYF
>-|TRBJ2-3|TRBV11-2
CASSLNRGKDTQYF
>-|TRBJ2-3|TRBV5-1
CASSPDRVGQYF
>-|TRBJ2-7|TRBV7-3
CASSLTPLRVPAYEQYF
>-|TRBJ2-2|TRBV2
CASRRAGELFF
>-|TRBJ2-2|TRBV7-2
CASRTGGGTGELFF
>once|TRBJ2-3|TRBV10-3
CATGDHTDTQYF
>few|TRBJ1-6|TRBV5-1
CASRTYDSSYNSPLHF
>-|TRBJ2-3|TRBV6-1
CASSERGGGTPDTQYF
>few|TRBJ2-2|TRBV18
CASSAGFLNTGELFF
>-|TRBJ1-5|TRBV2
CASRRDTSNQPQHF
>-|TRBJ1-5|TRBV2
CASSGTGGDQPQHF
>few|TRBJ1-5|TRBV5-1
CASSPTGQGKSNQPQHF
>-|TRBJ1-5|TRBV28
CASSFGALQPQHF
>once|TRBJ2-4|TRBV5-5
CASSLGAAKNIQYF